This TCR beta chain appears in the sequencing data of a study of cytomegalovirus exposure and HLA in healthy donors. Looking at the study overall: HLA-typed donors contributed some 87 million unique TCRs, which were held in an early data release. Falling in the Caucasian-associated ancestry cluster were about four fifths of approximately 400 genotyped donors. General study results and limits: Later work found most CMV-associated TCR beta chains apparently HLA-restricted.

Regarding this clone: As yet, its antigen is unknown.

The CDR3 consists of 15 residues. Per the germline V gene, CDR1 is MDHEN and CDR2 is SYDVKM. The J segment lost 1 base and the V segment lost 5 bases, leaving 6 bases of the junction unmatched. With 60 Vbeta and 13 Jbeta primers, the PCR was carried out. Profiling relied on immunoSEQ multiplex PCR, and the TCRdb table lists in-frame clones only, not all of them. The sample lists approximately 98,000 clones; around 67% were seen once. This sequence originates from a male donor in good health and CMV-seronegative. The source material was PBMCs. This chain links TRBV28 with TRBJ2-5; 8 bases are a match to TRBD2. Written as DNA, the CDR3 is TGTGCCAGCAGTGCGGGAGGTGCCCCCCAAGAGACCCAGTACTTC. Its protein product is CASSAGGAPQETQYF.